The clone carrying this T cell receptor (beta chain) was counted between two and nine times. As yet, its antigen is unknown. With roughly nine days of culture completed, CD4+ T cells were isolated. A half-volume exchange with IL-2 medium occurred on days 3 and 7. The sample comes from a study of vaccination effects on CD4 cells after COVID-19. Some clones are missing from TCRdb's copy, which holds only in-frame ones; the method was immunoSEQ multiplex PCR. Of around 37,000 clones in the sample, approximately 72% were seen once. CDR1 is SGHDN, CDR2 FVKESK, per germline. The CDR3 runs to 17 residues. J gave up 0 bases and V 4 bases, and 7 bases lay outside the gene matches.

The TCR comes from a human donor who received a COVID-19 vaccine. The sample was CD4+ T cells from PBMCs cultured without peptide, taken before COVID-19 vaccination. The gene calls are TRBV14 and TRBJ2-1; 9 positions agree with TRBD2. The CDR3: CASSLYSGGRSYNEQFF. The CDR3, as DNA: TGTGCCAGCAGCCTCTATAGCGGGGGCCGCTCCTACAATGAGCAGTTCTTC. The full variable domain, in which reference TRBV14 and TRBJ2-1 provide the parts outside the CDR3, is EAGVTQFPSHSVIEKGQTVTLRCDPISGHDNLYWYRRVMGKEIKFLLHFVKESKQDESGMPNNRFLAERTGGTYSTLKVQPAELEDSGVYFCASSLYSGGRSYNEQFFGPGTRLTVL.